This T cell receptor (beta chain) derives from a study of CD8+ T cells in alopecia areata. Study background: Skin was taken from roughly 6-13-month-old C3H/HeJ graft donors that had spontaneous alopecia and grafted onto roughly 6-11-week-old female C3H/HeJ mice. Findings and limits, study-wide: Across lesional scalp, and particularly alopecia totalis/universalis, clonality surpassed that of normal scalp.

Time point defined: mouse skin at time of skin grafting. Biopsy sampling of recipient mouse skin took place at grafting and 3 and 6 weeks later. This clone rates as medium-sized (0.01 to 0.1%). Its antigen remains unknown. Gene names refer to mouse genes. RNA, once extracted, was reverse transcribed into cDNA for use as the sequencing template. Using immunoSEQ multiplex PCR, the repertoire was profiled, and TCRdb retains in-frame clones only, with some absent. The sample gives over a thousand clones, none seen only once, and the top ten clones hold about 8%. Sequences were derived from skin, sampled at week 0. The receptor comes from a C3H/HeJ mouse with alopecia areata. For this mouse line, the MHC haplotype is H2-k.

The DNA read from the CDR3 is TGTGCCAGCGGTGCCTGGGATAACCAAGAC. It translates to CASGAWDNQD. The entire CDR3 is CASGAWDNQDTQYF. This chain connects TRBV13-2 to TRBJ2-5; D possibly corresponds to TRBD2 (5 bases). The observed sequence ends 4 residues before the CDR3 terminus, with the missing tail filled in from the germline J gene. CDR3 length equals 14 residues. Germline V lookup: CDR1 NNHNN, CDR2 SYGAGS (reference sequence). V was clipped by 3 bases and J by 0 bases, with 8 bases between them.